This T cell receptor beta chain was recorded in a study of cytotoxic CD8 clonotypes in ibrutinib-treated CLL. About the research overall: Response sampling occurred after a median 12 months of treatment (range 6 to 36).

The germline V and J ends were trimmed by 5 bases and 6 bases, with 13 bases remaining between them. Germline assignment: CDR1 SGHNT and CDR2 YENEEA. CDR3 length equals 14 residues. Here immunoSEQ multiplex PCR was the method, and the copy in TCRdb shows in-frame clones only, minus some. This table has just over 200,000 clones, 70% appearing once. A single count supports this clone. The clonotype comes from a human donor with chronic lymphocytic leukemia. V is TRBV11-3 and J is TRBJ2-2; D might be TRBD2 (5 bases). The material was PBMCs, obtained after 12 months of ibrutinib treatment. CDR3: CASSPGSAAGELFF. In DNA, the CDR3 is TGTGCCAGCAGCCCGGGGTCGGCGGCCGGGGAGCTGTTTTTT.